This T cell receptor (beta chain) was recorded in a study of blood T cell repertoires in COVID-19. Authors' analysis steps: The assay estimated nucleated cells by amplifying reference gene primers. The protocol was immunoSEQ multiplex PCR, while the TCRdb copy is restricted to in-frame clones and leaves out a portion. The V and J calls and clone size come from that table; D and trimming were worked out from the DNA. The sample shows roughly 230,000 clones, about 90% of them seen only once. V was clipped by 3 bases and J by 2 bases; unmatched bases: 5. Per germline, CDR1 SGHRS and CDR2 YFSETQ. There are 14 residues in the CDR3.

Material: PBMCs or T cells enriched from blood (not recorded which). The gene calls are TRBV5-1 and TRBJ2-7, with 7 bases identical to TRBD1. This TCR was recovered from a woman in her twenties or thirties with acute COVID-19. CDR3 region: CASSSGQDPYEQYF. In DNA, the CDR3 is TGCGCCAGCAGCTCCGGACAGGACCCCTACGAGCAGTACTTC.